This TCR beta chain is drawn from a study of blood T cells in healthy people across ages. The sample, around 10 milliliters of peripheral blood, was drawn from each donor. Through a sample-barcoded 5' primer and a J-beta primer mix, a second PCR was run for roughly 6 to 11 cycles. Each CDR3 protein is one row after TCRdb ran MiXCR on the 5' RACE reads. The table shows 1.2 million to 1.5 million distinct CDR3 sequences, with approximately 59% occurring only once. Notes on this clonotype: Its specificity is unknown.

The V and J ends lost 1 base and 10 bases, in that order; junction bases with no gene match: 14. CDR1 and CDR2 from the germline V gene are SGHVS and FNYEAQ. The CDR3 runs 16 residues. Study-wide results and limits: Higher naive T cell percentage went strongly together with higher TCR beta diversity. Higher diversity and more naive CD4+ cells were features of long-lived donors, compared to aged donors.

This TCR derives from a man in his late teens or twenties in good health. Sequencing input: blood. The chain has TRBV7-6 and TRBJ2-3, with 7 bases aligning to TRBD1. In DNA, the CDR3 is TGTGCCAGCAGCTTAGTGGGGGACAGCCCTTTAGGTGCGCAGTATTTT. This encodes CASSLVGDSPLGAQYF.